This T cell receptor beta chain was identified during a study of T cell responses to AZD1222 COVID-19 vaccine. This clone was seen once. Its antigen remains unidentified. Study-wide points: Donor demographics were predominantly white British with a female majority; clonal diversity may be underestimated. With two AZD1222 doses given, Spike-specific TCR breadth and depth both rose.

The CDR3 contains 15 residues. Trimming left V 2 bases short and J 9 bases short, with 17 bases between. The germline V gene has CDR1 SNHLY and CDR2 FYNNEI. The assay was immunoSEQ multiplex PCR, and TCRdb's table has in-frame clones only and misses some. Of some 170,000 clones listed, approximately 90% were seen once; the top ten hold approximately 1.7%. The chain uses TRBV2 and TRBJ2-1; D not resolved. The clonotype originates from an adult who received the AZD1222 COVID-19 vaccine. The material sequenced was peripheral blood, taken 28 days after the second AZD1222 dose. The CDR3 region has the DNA TGTGCCAGCAGTGAACGACTCCCTCCGGTCGGTGAGCAGTTCTTC. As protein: CASSERLPPVGEQFF.